The 22 T cell receptor beta chains in this list originate from one sample, sequenced in a study of identical twins. Using its own MiXCR run on the 5' RACE reads, TCRdb lists one record per CDR3 protein. The table lists about 550,000 distinct CDR3 sequences, around 22% of them singletons. The data also belong to a second study, concerning yellow fever vaccine responses in identical twins.

Sequenced material: CD4+ T cells sorted from blood. These receptors came from a woman between 18 and 29 years old in good health.

This clonotype showed up just a few times. V and J are TRBV10-3 and TRBJ2-1, with 9 bases fitting TRBD1. V was pared by 6 bases and J by 8 bases, with 2 bases of the junction left unmatched. Germline V lookup: CDR1 ENHRY, CDR2 SYGVKD. This CDR3 has 12 residues. CDR3 nucleotides: TGTGCCATCAGCTGGACAGGGGATGAGCAGTTCTTC. Protein: CAISWTGDEQFF.

The chain links TRBV6-1 to TRBJ1-2; a possible D gene is TRBD1 (6 bases). This CDR3 has 16 amino acids. V shed 5 bases and J shed 8 bases, with 24 bases lying between them. Germline-derived CDR1 and CDR2 are MNHNS and SASEGT. This CDR3 is CASSRRGGFGFYGYTF. The DNA for the CDR3 is TGTGCCAGCAGTCGCCGGGGGGGCTTCGGTTTTTACGGCTACACCTTC.

This chain links TRBV6-1 with TRBJ2-2, with D uncertain. V was shortened by 8 bases and J by 4 bases, with 14 bases between the two germline ends. The CDR3 length is 14 residues. Germline V gene data show CDR1 as MNHNS and CDR2 as SASEGT. CDR3 coding DNA: TGTGCCAGCCGACTCCGACCTGGCACCGGGGAGCTGTTTTTT. Residues: CASRLRPGTGELFF.

The chain couples TRBV20-1 to TRBJ2-1; 7 nucleotides agree with TRBD2. With 7 bases clipped from V and 2 bases from J, the junction kept 8 bases outside the gene matches. The CDR3 consists of 14 residues. Germline assignment: CDR1 DFQATT and CDR2 SNEGSKA (reference sequence). The CDR3: CSGLRETAYNEQFF. The CDR3 DNA follows: TGCAGTGGTCTGCGGGAGACCGCCTACAATGAGCAGTTCTTC.

The chain combines TRBV12-3 or TRBV12-4 with TRBJ2-7; no clear D. V was clipped by 7 bases and J by 2 bases, with 9 bases between them. This CDR3 has 12 amino acids. CDR3 nucleotide sequence: TGTGCCAGCAAGGCAGATACCTACGAGCAGTACTTC. Encoded protein: CASKADTYEQYF.

The genes are TRBV20-1 and TRBJ1-1; D remains ambiguous. V lost 7 bases, J lost 4 bases, and 19 bases lay in between. This CDR3 comprises 14 residues. Germline CDR1 is DFQATT and CDR2 is SNEGSKA (reference sequence). CDR3 loop: CSVSGKAVGTEAFF. The CDR3 nucleotides read TGCAGTGTAAGCGGGAAGGCAGTCGGCACTGAAGCTTTCTTT.

The genes are TRBV27 and TRBJ2-5, with no clear D. CDR3 length: 13 amino acids. Germline lookup yields CDR1 MNHEY and CDR2 SMNVEV (reference sequence). The ends were cut back, 10 bases at V and 2 bases at J, with 14 bases in the middle. This CDR3 is CATSRANQETQYF. CDR3 bases: TGTGCCACCTCCCGGGCAAATCAAGAGACCCAGTACTTC.

V gene TRBV12-3 or TRBV12-4 combines with J gene TRBJ2-2, with D maybe TRBD2 (5 bases). Trimming shortened V by 3 bases and J by 6 bases, and 11 bases separated the two germline ends. The CDR3 is 14 residues long. CDR3: CASSFRGAPGELFF. CDR3 in DNA: TGTGCCAGCAGTTTCCGGGGAGCGCCCGGGGAGCTGTTTTTT.

A few counts support this clonotype. This chain connects TRBV10-3 to TRBJ1-2; maybe TRBD1 (6 bases). The CDR3 has 14 residues. Trimming cost V 9 bases and J 3 bases, with 17 bases left between them. From germline, CDR1 is ENHRY and CDR2 SYGVKD. CDR3 sequence (DNA): TGTGCCATAGGGGGGTCGGGAGAGGACTATGGCTACACCTTC. Its translation is CAIGGSGEDYGYTF.

The rearrangement joins TRBV5-1 to TRBJ2-1; 11 bases are a match to TRBD2. The CDR3 sequence is 15 residues long. Looked up from germline, CDR1 is SGHRS and CDR2 is YFSETQ. The ends lost 7 bases at V and 7 bases at J; junction bases unmatched: 10. As DNA, the CDR3 is TGCGCCAGCGGGACCGTAGCGGGAGGGCCTAATGAGCAGTTCTTC. Protein product: CASGTVAGGPNEQFF.

This clonotype was seen a handful of times. The chain carries TRBV5-1 and TRBJ2-3; 8 nucleotides line up with TRBD2. The trim removed 0 bases at V and 1 base at J, leaving 7 bases unmatched. This CDR3 region has 17 residues. CDR1 SGHRS and CDR2 YFSETQ come from the germline V gene. As DNA, the CDR3 is TGCGCCAGCAGCTTGGCCTCAACTAGCGGACGCACAGATACGCAGTATTTT. Its translation: CASSLASTSGRTDTQYF.

The chain is built from TRBV7-9 and TRBJ2-7; 9 bases fit TRBD2. The J call is uncertain, as TRBJ2-1 better fits the DNA end. This CDR3 has 15 amino acids. Germline assignment: CDR1 SEHNR and CDR2 FQNEAQ (reference sequence). CDR3 DNA sequence: TGTGCCAGCAGCTTAGGGCGGGAGGGCTCCTACGAGCAGTTCTTC. It is translated as CASSLGREGSYEQFF.

This clonotype has a handful of counts. V usage is TRBV4-1 and J usage is TRBJ2-1; no definite D call. CDR3 length: 18 amino acids. V dropped 2 bases and J dropped 2 bases, with 19 bases sitting between them. CDR1 MGHRA and CDR2 YSYEKL come from the germline V gene. CDR3 nucleotides: TGCGCCAGCAGCCAACAAGCCCATACAGCCCCGCCCTACAATGAGCAGTTCTTC. Residues: CASSQQAHTAPPYNEQFF.

The V and J genes are TRBV12-3 or TRBV12-4 and TRBJ1-6; 9 bases are a match to TRBD1. CDR3 size: 16 residues. V shed 6 bases, J shed 5 bases, and the junction held 8 bases outside the gene matches. CDR3 nucleotides: TGTGCCAGCAGCCCCCGGGACAGGGCCAATAATTCACCCCTCCACTTT. Protein sequence: CASSPRDRANNSPLHF.

There are a few counts of this clonotype. The V call is TRBV18, the J call TRBJ2-5, with unresolved D. The germline gives CDR1 KGHSH, CDR2 LQKENI. CDR3 length: 11 amino acids. Trimming shortened V by 8 bases and J by 5 bases, and 9 bases separated the two germline ends. Here the CDR3 reads CASSPTETQYF. CDR3 in DNA: TGTGCCAGCAGCCCCACGGAGACCCAGTACTTC.

The chain joins TRBV12-3 or TRBV12-4 to TRBJ1-1; TRBD1 matches 8 bases. V lost 4 bases, J lost 2 bases, and 6 bases stayed unmatched. The CDR3 sequence is 15 residues long. CDR3 nucleotide sequence: TGTGCCAGCAGTTCCAGGGGACAGGCTAACACTGAAGCTTTCTTT. This sequence encodes CASSSRGQANTEAFF.

The chain has TRBV29-1 and TRBJ2-3, with TRBD2 identical over 9 bases. J lost 7 bases, V lost 3 bases, and 8 bases had no gene match. The germline V gene has CDR1 SQVTM and CDR2 ANQGSEA. This CDR3 has 14 amino acids. The CDR3 nucleotides are TGCAGCGTTGATAGCGGGAGTCGGAAGAATACGCAGTATTTT. Its translation: CSVDSGSRKNTQYF.

The rearrangement links TRBV3-1 to TRBJ2-7; TRBD2 matches 12 bases. Germline trimming cut 4 bases from V and 3 bases from J; bases unmatched to any gene: 4. Germline lookup yields CDR1 LGHDT and CDR2 YNNKEL (reference sequence). The CDR3 runs to 15 residues. The CDR3 DNA follows: TGTGCCAGCAGCCTCCTAGCGGGGGGGTTCTACGAGCAGTACTTC. It yields the protein CASSLLAGGFYEQYF.

The chain employs TRBV5-1 and TRBJ2-4; 8 bases are shared with TRBD1. CDR1 and CDR2 (germline): SGHRS, YFSETQ. The CDR3 is made up of 13 amino acids. V was pared by 4 bases and J by 8 bases, with 5 bases of the junction left unmatched. Here the CDR3 DNA reads TGCGCCAGCAGCCAAGGACAGGGTGACATTCAGTACTTC. Protein product: CASSQGQGDIQYF.

This clonotype was found once. A much more abundant neighbour one base away suggests this may be a read error. The chain joins TRBV15 to TRBJ1-5; D not resolved. This CDR3 spans 13 amino acids. V was clipped by 1 base and J by 4 bases, with 5 bases between them. Per the germline V gene, CDR1 is LNHNV and CDR2 is YYDKDF (reference sequence). CDR3 in DNA: TGTGCCACCAGCAGAGGGGAGAATCAGCCCCAGCATTTT. Protein: CATSRGENQPQHF.

The chain carries TRBV20-1 and TRBJ2-7; D may be TRBD2 (6 bases). The CDR3 runs to 12 residues. The V gene lost 5 bases and the J gene lost 0 bases, with 8 bases spanning the gap. Germline assignment: CDR1 DFQATT and CDR2 SNEGSKA (reference sequence). CDR3 nucleotides: TGCAGTGCTGAGACTAGCTCCTACGAGCAGTACTTC. It yields the protein CSAETSSYEQYF.

This clonotype was counted between two and nine times. This chain connects TRBV12-3 or TRBV12-4 to TRBJ2-7, with no clear D. This CDR3 has 11 amino acids. With 8 bases removed from V and 9 bases from J, the gap between germline ends came to 14 bases. The CDR3 DNA reads as TGTGCCAGCCATCGAAGAGAAAGGCAGTACGTC. Translating it yields CASHRRERQYV.